This T cell receptor beta chain was captured in a study of blood T cell repertoires in COVID-19. Study-wide context: Sample material is recorded as cDNA or gDNA derived from T cells, B-cell-depleted T cells, or PBMCs.

This table comes from immunoSEQ multiplex PCR, and its TCRdb copy is limited to in-frame clones, with some not included. The repertoire consists of around 200,000 clones, with more than 80% occurring once and the leading ten covering roughly 1.2%. This CDR3 comprises 11 residues. V was pared by 3 bases and J by 5 bases, with 5 bases between. Recruitment covered roughly 22 US areas and drew participants whose ages spanned about 18 to 90 years. Cohort placement rested on clinical history that participants reported themselves. The receptor was derived from a young man who had recovered from COVID-19. The J gene is TRBJ2-7, the V gene TRBV12-3 or TRBV12-4; D remains unclear. The sequenced sample consisted of PBMCs or T cells enriched from blood (not recorded which). The CDR3 region is CASSFGHEQYF. The CDR3 DNA reads TGTGCCAGCAGTTTTGGGCACGAGCAGTACTTC.